This TCR beta chain was found in a study of beta chain features in type 1 diabetes (dated by TCRdb to 2017 to 2018). In the study overall: Mean age, gender distribution, total cell number and subset yield did not differ between patients and healthy donors. Across all samples, some 99 million sorted cells were examined, and cell number per subset correlated strongly with RNA yield. In the study, recently diagnosed type 1 diabetes patients and matched healthy donors were compared on the TCRB repertoires of their sorted circulating CD4+ T cell subsets. Regulatory and stem cell-like memory subsets were isolated from only 8 patients and about eight healthy donors, whereas naive and central memory subsets came from all 30 or so donors.

From each donor, a single peripheral blood sample of 100 to 150 mL on average was drawn into heparinised tubes. A BD FACSAria II and a panel including CD45RO, CCR7, CD25, CD127, CD95 and CD27 were used to sort naive, central memory, regulatory and stem cell-like memory CD4+ T cells. Purity was above 95% for every sorted population. PBMCs were isolated immediately by Lymphoprep density gradient centrifugation and stained directly without culture. Samples were stained and sorted in pairs, with one healthy donor and one patient per experiment, so that batch effects were minimized. Study-wide findings and limitations: Sequencing cDNA rather than genomic DNA could over-represent highly expressing activated cells, although activation and CD3 levels did not differ between groups. At VDJ recombination sites, patients with type 1 diabetes made fewer insertions and deleted more nucleotides, a pattern implying thymic rearrangement abnormalities. In all four CD4+ subsets, TCRB CDR3 length was moderately but significantly shorter in type 1 diabetes patients. Naive, central memory and regulatory TCRB repertoires appeared more similar among patients than among healthy donors. Shorter templates might be favored by PCR, yet because patient and control samples were amplified and corrected together, any such skew would affect both groups equally. Because small numbers of individuals were included in the HLA sub-analyses, any influence of HLA type on TCRB rearrangement was left unresolved.

Deletion took 6 bases off V and 2 bases off J, with a span of 14 bases between the germline ends. From a lookup of the germline V gene (reference sequence), CDR1 and CDR2 are SEHNR and FQNEAQ. Including the terminal cysteine and phenylalanine, the CDR3 comprises 14 residues. The retained sequence is limited to the CDR3, 42 bases, with the frame set at the first base. Regarding this clone: The antigen it binds to is not known. No much larger clone is present one base from it, and per-base qualities are unavailable.

The entire amount of isolated RNA was reverse transcribed using the High Capacity cDNA Reverse Transcription Kit, so the sequenced TCRB transcripts were expressed ones. Deep immunoSEQ sequencing was performed on naive, central memory and regulatory T cell samples, with an average of about 3.6 million total reads per sample. Sorted cells were lysed in RLT buffer and RNA was extracted with DNase-treated RNeasy Micro or Mini kits, depending on cell number. Each cell subset was processed on its own to prevent cross-contamination, while patient and healthy donor samples were processed together. The immunoSEQ multiplex PCR was used to amplify TCRB sequences from cDNA, generating 87-bp fragments that spanned the CDR3 region. Sequencing of the amplicons was done on the Illumina HiSeq platform. Under the source paper's analysis protocol: PCR bias was corrected computationally using synthetic template baselines, and reads within Hamming distance 2 were collapsed, with unmergeable singletons discarded. Reads were aligned to IMGT to assign V, D and J genes, CDR3 length, and insertions or deletions at six rearrangement sites. Within each subset, clonotype counts were normalized to the number of sorted cells before true diversity and Gini coefficients were calculated with the tcR R package. Repertoire sharing was quantified using the overlap coefficient calculated on TCRB nucleotide sequences. Out-of-frame TCRB sequences from naive cells were analyzed as a proxy for the pre-selection repertoire. As stored in TCRdb, this immuneACCESS dataset retains in-frame rearrangements with V and J assigned. A fraction of the clones does not appear; measured against another copy, unresolved V genes explain less than half of the discrepancy, and the remainder lacks a known reason. V, J and clone size are those of that table, while D and trimming were read from the DNA. The sample yields hundreds of thousands of clones; around 30% were counted once. 0.05% to 0.07% of the sample comes from the top ten.

Sequenced input: naive CD4+ T cells from blood. The sample's cell subset or site, from its label and the paper: true naive CD4+ T cells. The TCR sequence derives from a young man in good health. The V gene is TRBV7-9 and the J gene is TRBJ2-7; the D gene is perhaps TRBD2, on 6 matching bases. For the CDR3, the sequence is CASSLSGTTYEQYF. The nucleotide sequence reads as follows: TGTGCCAGCAGTCTTAGCGGTACCACCTACGAGCAGTACTTC. The CDR3 plus the reference TRBV7-9 and TRBJ2-7 genes for the other parts give the full variable domain: DTGVSQNPRHKITKRGQNVTFRCDPISEHNRLYWYRQTLGQGPEFLTYFQNEAQLEKSRLLSDRFSAERPKGSFSTLEIQRTEQGDSAMYLCASSLSGTTYEQYFGPGTRLTVT.